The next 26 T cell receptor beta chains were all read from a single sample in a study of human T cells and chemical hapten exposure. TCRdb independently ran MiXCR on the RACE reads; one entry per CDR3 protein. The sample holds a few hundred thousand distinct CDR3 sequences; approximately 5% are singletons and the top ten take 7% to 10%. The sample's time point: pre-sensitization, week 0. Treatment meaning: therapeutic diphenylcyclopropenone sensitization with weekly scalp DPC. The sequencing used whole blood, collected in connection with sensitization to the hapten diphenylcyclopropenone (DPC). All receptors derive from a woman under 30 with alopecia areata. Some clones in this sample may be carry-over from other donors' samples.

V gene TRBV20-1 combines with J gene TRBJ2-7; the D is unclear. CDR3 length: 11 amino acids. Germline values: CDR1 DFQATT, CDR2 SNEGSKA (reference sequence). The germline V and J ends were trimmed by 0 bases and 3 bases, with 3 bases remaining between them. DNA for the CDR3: TGCAGTGCTAGAGAGGGCTACGAGCAGTACTTC. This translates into CSAREGYEQYF.

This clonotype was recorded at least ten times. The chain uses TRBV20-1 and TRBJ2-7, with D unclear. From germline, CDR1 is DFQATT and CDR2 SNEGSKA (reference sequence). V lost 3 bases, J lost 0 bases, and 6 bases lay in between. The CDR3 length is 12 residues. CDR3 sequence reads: CSARGGSYEQYF. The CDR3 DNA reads TGCAGTGCTAGGGGCGGCTCCTACGAGCAGTACTTC.

This CDR3 reads CASSVGAGPAGTQYF. In nucleotides, the CDR3 is TGTGCCAGCAGTGTGGGGGCGGGTCCGGCGGGGACCCAGTACTTC. The chain is built from TRBV2 and TRBJ2-5; maybe TRBD1 (6 bases). Germline CDR1 is SNHLY and CDR2 is FYNNEI. The CDR3 is 15 residues long. Trimming left V 4 bases short and J 7 bases short, with 19 bases between.

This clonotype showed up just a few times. The CDR3 is CSVGLYMNTEAFF. CDR3 DNA: TGCAGCGTTGGCCTCTACATGAACACTGAAGCTTTCTTT. The V and J genes are TRBV29-1 and TRBJ1-1; the D is unclear. V lost 4 bases, J lost 0 bases, and 9 bases lay in between. CDR3 length: 13 amino acids. In germline, CDR1 is SQVTM, CDR2 ANQGSEA.

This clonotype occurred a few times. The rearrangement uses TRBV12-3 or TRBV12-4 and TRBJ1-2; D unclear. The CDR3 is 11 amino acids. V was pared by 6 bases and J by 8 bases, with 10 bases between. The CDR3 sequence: CASSSRSGYTF. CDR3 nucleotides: TGTGCCAGCAGCTCCCGTTCGGGCTACACCTTC.

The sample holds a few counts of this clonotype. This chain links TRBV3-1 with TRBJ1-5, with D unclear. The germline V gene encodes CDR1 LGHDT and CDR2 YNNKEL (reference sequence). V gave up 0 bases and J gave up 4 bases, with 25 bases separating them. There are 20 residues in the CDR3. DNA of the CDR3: TGTGCCAGCAGCCAAGATCGGGGTCACTCCTCCCTCGTAGTGAATCAGCCCCAGCATTTT. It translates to CASSQDRGHSSLVVNQPQHF.

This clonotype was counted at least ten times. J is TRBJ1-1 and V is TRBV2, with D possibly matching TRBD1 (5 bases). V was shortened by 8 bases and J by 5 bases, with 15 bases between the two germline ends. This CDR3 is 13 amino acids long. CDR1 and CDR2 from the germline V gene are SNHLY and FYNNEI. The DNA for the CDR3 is TGTGCCAGCGTGGGGGTCGTTGGTACTGAAGCTTTCTTT. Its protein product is CASVGVVGTEAFF.

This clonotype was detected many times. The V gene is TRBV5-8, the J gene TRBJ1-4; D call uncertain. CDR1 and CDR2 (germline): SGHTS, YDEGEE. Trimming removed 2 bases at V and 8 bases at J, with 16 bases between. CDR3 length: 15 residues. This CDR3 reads CASSLGLVQREKLFF. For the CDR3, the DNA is TGTGCCAGCAGCTTAGGCCTAGTCCAACGGGAAAAACTGTTTTTT.

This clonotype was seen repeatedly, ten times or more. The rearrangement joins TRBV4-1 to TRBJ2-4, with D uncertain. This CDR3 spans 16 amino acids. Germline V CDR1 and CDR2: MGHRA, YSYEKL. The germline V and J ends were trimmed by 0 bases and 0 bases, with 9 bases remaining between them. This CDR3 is CASSQDGRLAKNIQYF. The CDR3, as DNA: TGCGCCAGCAGCCAAGATGGCCGATTAGCCAAAAACATTCAGTACTTC.

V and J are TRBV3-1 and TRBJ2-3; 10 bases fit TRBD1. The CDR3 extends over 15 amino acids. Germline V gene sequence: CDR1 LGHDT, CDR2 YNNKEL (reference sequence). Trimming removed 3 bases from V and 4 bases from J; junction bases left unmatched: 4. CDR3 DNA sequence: TGTGCCAGCAGCCAGGGACAGGGGTCGGCAGATACGCAGTATTTT. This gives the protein CASSQGQGSADTQYF.

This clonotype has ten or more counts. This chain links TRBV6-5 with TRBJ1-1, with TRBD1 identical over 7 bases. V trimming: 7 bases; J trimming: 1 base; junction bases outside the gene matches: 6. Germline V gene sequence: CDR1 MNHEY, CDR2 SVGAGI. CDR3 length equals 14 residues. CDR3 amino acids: CASTKGASNTEAFF. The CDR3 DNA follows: TGTGCCAGCACCAAGGGGGCTTCGAACACTGAAGCTTTCTTT.

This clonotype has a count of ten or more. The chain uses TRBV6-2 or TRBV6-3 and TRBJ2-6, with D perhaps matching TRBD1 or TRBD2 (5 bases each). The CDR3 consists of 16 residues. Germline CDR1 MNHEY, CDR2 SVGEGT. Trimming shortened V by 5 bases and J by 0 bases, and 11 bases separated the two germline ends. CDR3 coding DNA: TGTGCCAGCAGTGCCGGGGCCCACTCTGGGGCCAACGTCCTGACTTTC. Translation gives CASSAGAHSGANVLTF.

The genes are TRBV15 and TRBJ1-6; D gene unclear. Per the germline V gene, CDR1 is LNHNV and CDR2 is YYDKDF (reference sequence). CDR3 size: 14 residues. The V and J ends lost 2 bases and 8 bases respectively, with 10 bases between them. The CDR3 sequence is CATSRKGDYSPLHF. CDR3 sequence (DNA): TGTGCCACCAGCAGAAAGGGAGATTATTCACCCCTCCACTTT.

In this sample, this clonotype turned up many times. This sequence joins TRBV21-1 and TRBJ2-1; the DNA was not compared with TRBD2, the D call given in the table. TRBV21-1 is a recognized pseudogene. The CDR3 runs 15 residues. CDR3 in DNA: TGTGCCAGCAGCAAAGCGACTAGCGGGGACAATGAGCAGTTCTTC. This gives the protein CASSKATSGDNEQFF.

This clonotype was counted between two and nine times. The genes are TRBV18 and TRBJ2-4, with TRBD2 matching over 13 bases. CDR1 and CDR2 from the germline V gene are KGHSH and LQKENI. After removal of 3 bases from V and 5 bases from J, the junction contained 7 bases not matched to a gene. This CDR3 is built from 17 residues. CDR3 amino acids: CASSPTSGGASENIQYF. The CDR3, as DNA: TGTGCCAGCTCACCCACTAGCGGGGGGGCCTCGGAAAACATTCAGTACTTC. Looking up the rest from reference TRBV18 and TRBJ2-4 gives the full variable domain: NAGVMQNPRHLVRRRGQEARLRCSPMKGHSHVYWYRQLPEEGLKFMVYLQKENIIDESGMPKERFSAEFPKEGPSILRIQQVVRGDSAAYFCASSPTSGGASENIQYFGAGTRLSVL.

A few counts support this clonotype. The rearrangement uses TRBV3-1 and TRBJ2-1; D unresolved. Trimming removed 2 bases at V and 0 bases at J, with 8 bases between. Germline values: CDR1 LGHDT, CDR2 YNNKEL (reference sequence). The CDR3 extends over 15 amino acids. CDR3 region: CASSQSYSSYNEQFF. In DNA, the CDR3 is TGTGCCAGCAGCCAATCGTATTCCTCCTACAATGAGCAGTTCTTC.

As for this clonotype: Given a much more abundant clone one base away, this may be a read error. As DNA, the CDR3 is TGTGCCAGCACCGACACAGGGTCCCTGGGTGAAGCTTACTTT. Translation gives CASTDTGSLGEAYF. The V call is TRBV2, the J call TRBJ1-1, with D possibly being TRBD1 (6 bases). The CDR3 is 14 amino acids. CDR1 is SNHLY and CDR2 is FYNNEI in the germline V gene.

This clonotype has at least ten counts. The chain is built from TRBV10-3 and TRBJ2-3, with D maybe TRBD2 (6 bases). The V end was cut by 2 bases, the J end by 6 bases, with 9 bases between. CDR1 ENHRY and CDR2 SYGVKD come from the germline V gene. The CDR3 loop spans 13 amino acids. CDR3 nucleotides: TGTGCCATCAGTGAGACGGGACTGGATACGCAGTATTTT. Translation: CAISETGLDTQYF.

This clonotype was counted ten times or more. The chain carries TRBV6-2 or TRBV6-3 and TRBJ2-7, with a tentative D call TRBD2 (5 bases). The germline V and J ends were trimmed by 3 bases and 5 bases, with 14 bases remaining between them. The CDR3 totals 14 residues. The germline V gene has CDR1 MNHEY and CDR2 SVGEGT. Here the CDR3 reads CASSYTPGSHEQYF. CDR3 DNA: TGTGCCAGCAGTTATACTCCGGGGAGCCACGAGCAGTACTTC.

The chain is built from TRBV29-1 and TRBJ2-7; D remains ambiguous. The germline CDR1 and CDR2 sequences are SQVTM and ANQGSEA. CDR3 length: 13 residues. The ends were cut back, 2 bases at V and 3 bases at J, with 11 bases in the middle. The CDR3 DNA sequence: TGCAGCGTTGAAAGGGAAAATCGCTACGAGCAGTACTTC. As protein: CSVERENRYEQYF.

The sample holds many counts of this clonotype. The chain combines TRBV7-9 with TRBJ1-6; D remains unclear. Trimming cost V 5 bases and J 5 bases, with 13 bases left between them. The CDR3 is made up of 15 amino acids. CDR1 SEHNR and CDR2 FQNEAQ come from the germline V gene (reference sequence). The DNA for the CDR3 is TGTGCCAGCAGCCTTGCCGGGGTAAATAATTCACCCCTCCACTTT. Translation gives CASSLAGVNNSPLHF.

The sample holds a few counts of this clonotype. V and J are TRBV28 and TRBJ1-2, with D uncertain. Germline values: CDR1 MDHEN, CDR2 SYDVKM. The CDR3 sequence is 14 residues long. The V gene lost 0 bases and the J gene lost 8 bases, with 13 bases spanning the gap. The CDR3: CASSLWAFQEGYTF. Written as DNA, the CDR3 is TGTGCCAGCAGTTTATGGGCCTTCCAGGAAGGCTACACCTTC.

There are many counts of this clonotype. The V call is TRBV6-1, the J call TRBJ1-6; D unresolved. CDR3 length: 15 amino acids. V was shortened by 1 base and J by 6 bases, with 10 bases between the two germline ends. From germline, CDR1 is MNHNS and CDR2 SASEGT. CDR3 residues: CASSEVIGRNSPLHF. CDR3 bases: TGTGCCAGCAGTGAAGTTATCGGGCGTAATTCACCCCTCCACTTT.

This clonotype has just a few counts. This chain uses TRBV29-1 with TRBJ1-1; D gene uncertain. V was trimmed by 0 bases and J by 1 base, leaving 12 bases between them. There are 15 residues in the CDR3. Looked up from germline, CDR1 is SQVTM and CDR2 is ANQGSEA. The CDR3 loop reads CSVEDRRKANTEAFF. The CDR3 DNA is TGCAGCGTTGAAGATCGGCGAAAAGCGAACACTGAAGCTTTCTTT.

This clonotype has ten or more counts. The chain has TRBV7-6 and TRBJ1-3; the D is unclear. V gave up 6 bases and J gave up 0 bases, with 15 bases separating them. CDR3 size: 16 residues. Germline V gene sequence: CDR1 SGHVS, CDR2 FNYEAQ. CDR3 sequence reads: CASSSLPEPSGNTIYF. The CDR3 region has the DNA TGTGCCAGCAGTTCCCTTCCAGAACCCTCTGGAAACACCATATATTTT.

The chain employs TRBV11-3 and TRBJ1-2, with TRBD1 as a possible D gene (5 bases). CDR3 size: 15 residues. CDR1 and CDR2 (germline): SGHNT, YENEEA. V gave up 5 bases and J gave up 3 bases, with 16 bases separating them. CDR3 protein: CASSRNRDGDYGYTF. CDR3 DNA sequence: TGTGCCAGCAGCCGTAACCGGGACGGAGACTATGGCTACACCTTC. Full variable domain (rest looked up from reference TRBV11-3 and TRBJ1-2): EAGVVQSPRYKIIEKKQPVAFWCNPISGHNTLYWYLQNLGQGPELLIRYENEEAVDDSQLPKDRFSAERLKGVDSTLKIQPAELGDSAVYLCASSRNRDGDYGYTFGSGTRLTVV.